This TCR beta chain derives from a study of blood T cells in healthy people across ages. Across the whole study: Per two T cells, template switching captured roughly one barcoded beta molecule.

V was clipped by 1 base and J by 7 bases, with 5 bases between them. This CDR3 is 11 amino acids long. Germline lookup yields CDR1 DFQATT and CDR2 SNEGSKA (reference sequence). Using a J-beta primer mix together with a sample-barcoded 5' primer, a second PCR was run for about 7 to 12 cycles. MiXCR was run by TCRdb on the 5' RACE reads, yielding one entry per CDR3 protein. Among some 730,000 distinct CDR3 sequences listed, about a fifth were seen once. The sequenced sample consisted of blood. The receptor comes from a man aged 65-85 years in good health. The chain couples TRBV20-1 to TRBJ1-5; unclear D gene. In nucleotides, the CDR3 is TGCAGTGCTAGAGTAGAACAGCCCCAGCATTTT. As protein: CSARVEQPQHF.